What follows are 13 T cell receptor beta chains derived from one specimen sequenced in a study of cytomegalovirus exposure and HLA in healthy donors. A multiplex PCR was run with 60 Vbeta primers and 13 Jbeta primers. Profiled with immunoSEQ multiplex PCR; TCRdb holds only in-frame clones, not every one. Here the sample spans about 140,000 clones, 60% to 80% being singletons. Sequencing was performed on PBMCs. All receptors come from a man aged 25 to 40 in good health and CMV-seronegative.

V is TRBV27 and J is TRBJ2-5; 7 bases fit TRBD2. CDR3 size: 17 residues. Germline V lookup: CDR1 MNHEY, CDR2 SMNVEV (reference sequence). V gave up 2 bases and J gave up 4 bases; unmatched junction bases: 13. DNA for the CDR3: TGTGCCAGCAGTTTAGGGTTAGCGGGTTCTGTCCTAGAGACCCAGTACTTC. Amino acid sequence: CASSLGLAGSVLETQYF.

This clone has just one count. This chain joins TRBV27 and TRBJ1-4, with 7 bases matching TRBD1. This CDR3 is built from 14 residues. Germline loops: CDR1 MNHEY, CDR2 SMNVEV (reference sequence). J gave up 7 bases and V 5 bases, and 7 bases lay outside the gene matches. Here the CDR3 DNA reads TGTGCCAGCAGTCTCCACAGGGGTAGTGAAAAACTGTTTTTT. It codes for CASSLHRGSEKLFF. The variable domain in full, completed from reference TRBV27 and TRBJ1-4, reads EAQVTQNPRYLITVTGKKLTVTCSQNMNHEYMSWYRQDPGLGLRQIYYSMNVEVTDKGDVPEGYKVSRKEKRNFPLILESPSPNQTSLYFCASSLHRGSEKLFFGSGTQLSVL.

V and J are TRBV27 and TRBJ2-2; 8 nucleotides agree with TRBD1. Germline loops: CDR1 MNHEY, CDR2 SMNVEV (reference sequence). The CDR3 is 16 residues long. V shed 5 bases, J shed 6 bases, and the junction held 11 bases outside the gene matches. CDR3 sequence (DNA): TGTGCCAGCAGTCCCTCCGGGACAGGTGGCGCCGGGGAGCTGTTTTTT. This codes for CASSPSGTGGAGELFF.

This clone was counted once. The V and J genes are TRBV18 and TRBJ2-7; 11 nucleotides match TRBD1. This CDR3 is built from 15 residues. The germline CDR1 and CDR2 sequences are KGHSH and LQKENI. V shed 2 bases, J shed 5 bases, and the junction held 5 bases outside the gene matches. In nucleotides, the CDR3 is TGTGCCAGCTCACCATGGGACAGGGGGTGGAACGAGCAGTACTTC. Amino acids: CASSPWDRGWNEQYF.

This clone was recorded only once. The chain employs TRBV11-2 and TRBJ2-5; D may be TRBD2 (5 bases). V lost 1 base, J lost 5 bases, and 8 bases lay in between. This CDR3 comprises 13 residues. The germline V gene has CDR1 SGHAT and CDR2 FQNNGV. The CDR3 DNA reads TGTGCCAGCAGCTTAGGTCAGCGGGAGACCCAGTACTTC. This codes for CASSLGQRETQYF. The full variable domain, with the rest looked up from reference TRBV11-2 and TRBJ2-5, is EAGVAQSPRYKIIEKRQSVAFWCNPISGHATLYWYQQILGQGPKLLIQFQNNGVVDDSQLPKDRFSAERLKGVDSTLKIQPAKLEDSAVYLCASSLGQRETQYFGPGTRLLVL.

This clone was recorded once. Other DNA sequences in this sample translate to the same CDR3. The V call is TRBV6-1, the J call TRBJ2-3; the match to TRBD2 covers 12 bases. The CDR3 is made up of 14 amino acids. Trimming removed 4 bases from V and 4 bases from J; junction bases left unmatched: 0. CDR1 is MNHNS, CDR2 SASEGT, per germline. The CDR3: CASSGLAGADTQYF. Written as DNA, the CDR3 is TGTGCCAGCAGTGGACTAGCGGGAGCAGATACGCAGTATTTT.

CDR3 sequence reads: CASSGRRLAGAEQFF. Here the CDR3 DNA reads TGTGCCAGCAGTGGACGGAGACTAGCGGGGGCTGAGCAGTTCTTC. J is TRBJ2-1 and V is TRBV6-1, with 12 nucleotides matching TRBD2. This CDR3 region has 15 residues. Losses at the gene ends were 4 bases for V and 9 bases for J; bases not matched to a gene: 7. Looked up from germline, CDR1 is MNHNS and CDR2 is SASEGT.

The count of this clone is one. The V call is TRBV5-6, the J call TRBJ1-4; D is ambiguous. Germline V lookup: CDR1 SGHDT, CDR2 YYEEEE. The CDR3 sequence is 15 residues long. The ends were cut back, 4 bases at V and 7 bases at J, with 17 bases in the middle. As DNA, the CDR3 is TGTGCCAGCAGCCTAGGGAGCAGGAAACTTGAAAAACTGTTTTTT. Amino acid sequence: CASSLGSRKLEKLFF.

The J gene is TRBJ2-7, the V gene TRBV14; 9 nucleotides match TRBD1. Germline values: CDR1 SGHDN, CDR2 FVKESK. V shed 4 bases and J 0 bases; nucleotides not matched to a gene: 7. This CDR3 region has 16 residues. The CDR3 nucleotides read TGTGCCAGCAGCCTTCCCGGGACAGGGAGCTCCTACGAGCAGTACTTC. This gives the protein CASSLPGTGSSYEQYF.

J is TRBJ2-2 and V is TRBV7-2, with a tentative D call TRBD1 (6 bases). Deletions cut 8 bases from V and 7 bases from J, with 17 bases between. In germline, CDR1 is SGHTA, CDR2 FQGNSA. This CDR3 is built from 14 residues. CDR3 nucleotides: TGTGCCAGCGGGGGCGCAGTCGTCCACGGGGAGCTGTTTTTT. It specifies CASGGAVVHGELFF. Filled out from reference TRBV7-2 and TRBJ2-2, the complete variable domain reads GAGVSQSPSNKVTEKGKDVELRCDPISGHTALYWYRQSLGQGLEFLIYFQGNSAPDKSGLPSDRFSAERTGGSVSTLTIQRTQQEDSAVYLCASGGAVVHGELFFGEGSRLTVL.

About this clone itself: Other DNA sequences in this sample translate to the same CDR3. The chain recombines TRBV9 with TRBJ2-5; 9 nucleotides agree with TRBD2. CDR1 and CDR2 (germline): SGDLS, YYNGEE. The V and J ends lost 0 bases and 4 bases, in that order; junction bases with no gene match: 10. This CDR3 comprises 17 residues. The DNA for the CDR3 is TGTGCCAGCAGCGTAGGAGGGTTAGCGGGAGTGGGAGAGACCCAGTACTTC. Translating gives CASSVGGLAGVGETQYF.

The chain carries TRBV28 and TRBJ2-5, with 8 bases that match TRBD1. The CDR3 loop spans 13 amino acids. Germline V gene lookup returns CDR1 MDHEN and CDR2 SYDVKM. Trimming cost V 7 bases and J 5 bases; bases outside gene matches: 6. The CDR3 loop reads CASNPQGAETQYF. CDR3 DNA: TGTGCCAGCAATCCCCAGGGGGCGGAGACCCAGTACTTC.

The V call is TRBV9, the J call TRBJ2-7; a possible D gene is TRBD2 (5 bases). CDR3 length: 16 residues. Germline V gene sequence: CDR1 SGDLS, CDR2 YYNGEE. V lost 0 bases, J lost 4 bases, and 17 bases lay in between. In nucleotides, the CDR3 is TGTGCCAGCAGCGTAGATCTGGCTGCTGACTATTACGAGCAGTACTTC. Amino acids: CASSVDLAADYYEQYF.